A selection of T cell receptor beta chains follows, all from one sample in a study of control samples from healthy donors and cancer patients. Sequencing used immunoSEQ multiplex PCR; TCRdb keeps in-frame clones, though not all of them. This repertoire shows fewer than 120,000 clones, more than 75% found once; its top ten account for less than 4%. Material: PBMCs. These receptors were taken from a woman in her sixties or seventies with lung cancer. Each CDR3 is given without its conserved first and last residue. The order of the fields is V gene, clone size, D gene, CDR3 protein. The D gene is left open where the match is weak. Some rows mark clone size as missing; the rest say once, few, many or name a class of expanded clone.

TRBV12-3/TRBV12-4 . TRBD1 ASKHGQGFGAF
TRBV12-3/TRBV12-4 . . ASSRTDTQY
TRBV14 . . ASSQGGGQGTEAF
TRBV3-1/TRBV3-2 . TRBD2 ASSPHGLAESTDTQY
TRBV18 . . ASSPDLWREDEQY
TRBV11-2 few . ASSFAGAETQY
TRBV18 . TRBD1 ASSPQGGNYPF
TRBV9 . . ASNSGTSPYEQY
TRBV6-6 few . ASSYEGQGCT
TRBV11-3 . . ASSLGGRTNEKLF
TRBV19 . TRBD1 ATAGGGSNQPQH
TRBV2 once TRBD1 ASSGGQEGETQY
TRBV7-2 . TRBD2 ASSPGTSGTYEQY
TRBV6-5 once . ASSSEGGAF
TRBV15 . TRBD1 ATSRQGQLNTEAF
TRBV12-3/TRBV12-4 . . ASSLTGNTEAF
TRBV5-4 . . ASSQQVNEQF
TRBV4-1 . . ASSQLSNLNYEQY
TRBV18 . TRBD2 ASSPQRGRNTDTQY
TRBV5-6 . TRBD1 ASSLGQGDGYT
TRBV5-1 . . ASSLQGSSSYNEQF
TRBV12-5 . TRBD1 ASGQQGVGGELF
TRBV6-6 . . ASSYFSRGSYNEQF
TRBV7-2 . . ASSRAGSYINEQF
TRBV5-6 once . ASSFWGADAGYT
TRBV2 . . ASTIQEALYTDTQY
TRBV2 . . ASRQNTYEQY
TRBV30 . . AWSVRLRDSEGNTEAF
TRBV7-2 . TRBD2 ASSLRRTSGRSYEQY
TRBV19 once . ASSTRGGHQPQH
TRBV19 once . ASSIGAGEVYEQY
TRBV10-3 . . AISKGSLGDEQF
TRBV4-3 . . ASSQEKANEQF
TRBV19 once TRBD1 ASSTTGGAGQPQH
TRBV4-2 . . ASSQGGYNEQF